This is a list of T cell receptor beta chains from one sample in a study of T cell changes during pregnancy in multiple sclerosis. Using immunoSEQ multiplex PCR, the repertoire was profiled, and TCRdb retains in-frame clones only, with some absent. Here the sample spans more than 45,000 clones, around 93% being singletons. The specimen comprised CD8+ T cells from peripheral blood mononuclear cells, sampled in the second trimester of pregnancy. The receptors derive from a female donor with multiple sclerosis, enrolled in a pregnancy study. The CDR3 runs from the conserved cysteine through the conserved F or W. The order of the fields is clone size, D gene, V gene, J gene, CDR3 DNA, CDR3 protein. The D gene is left open where the match is weak. Not every row has a clone size; where given, it reads once, few, many or a size class.

size: -
D: TRBD1
V: TRBV10-3
J: TRBJ2-3
DNA: TGTGCCATCAGTGAGATAGGGACAGCCCTCACAGATACGCAGTATTTT
CDR3: CAISEIGTALTDTQYF

size: -
D: -
V: TRBV4-1
J: TRBJ2-1
DNA: TGCGCCAGCAGCCAAGTTTCAGGGCCGGTCTACAATGAGCAGTTCTTC
CDR3: CASSQVSGPVYNEQFF

size: -
D: -
V: TRBV28
J: TRBJ2-1
DNA: TGTGCCAGCATATCGCGGGACTACAATGAGCAGTTCTTC
CDR3: CASISRDYNEQFF

size: -
D: -
V: TRBV11-3
J: TRBJ2-5
DNA: TGTGCCAGCAGCCCCAGGGTTGAGGAGACCCAGTACTTC
CDR3: CASSPRVEETQYF

size: -
D: -
V: TRBV6-5
J: TRBJ2-7
DNA: TGTGCCAGCAGTTACTCGATTTTGTCAGGGGACGAGCAGTACTTC
CDR3: CASSYSILSGDEQYF

size: -
D: TRBD2
V: TRBV9
J: TRBJ2-1
DNA: TGTGCCAGCAGCGTACTAGCGGGAGATGAGCAGTTCTTC
CDR3: CASSVLAGDEQFF

size: -
D: -
V: TRBV19
J: TRBJ1-2
DNA: TGTGCCAGTAGTACCCGGACTCCCAACTATGGCTACACCTTC
CDR3: CASSTRTPNYGYTF

size: few
D: TRBD1
V: TRBV13
J: TRBJ1-6
DNA: TGTGCCAGCAGCCTAGGGACAGGTGTATTAGGCCTCCACTTT
CDR3: CASSLGTGVLGLHF

size: -
D: -
V: TRBV7-9
J: TRBJ1-1
DNA: TGTGCCAGCAGCAACTCTGCGGGGAACACTGAAGCTTTCTTT
CDR3: CASSNSAGNTEAFF

size: -
D: TRBD2
V: TRBV10-3
J: TRBJ2-1
DNA: TGTGCCATCAGTGAGTCGACGGCTAGCGGGAGAAGTAACAATGAGCAGTTCTTC
CDR3: CAISESTASGRSNNEQFF

size: -
D: -
V: TRBV7-9
J: TRBJ1-1
DNA: TGTGCCAGCCTGGGCGGGGCCGGGACGGCTAAGATGAACACTGAAGCTTTCTTT
CDR3: CASLGGAGTAKMNTEAFF

size: -
D: -
V: TRBV7-8
J: TRBJ1-1
DNA: TGTGCCAGCAGCCTTGATTCAGGGGACACTGAAGCTTTCTTT
CDR3: CASSLDSGDTEAFF

size: -
D: -
V: TRBV28
J: TRBJ2-1
DNA: TGTGCCAGCAGGCTAGGACTCGCCCCGCAGTTCTTC
CDR3: CASRLGLAPQFF

size: -
D: -
V: TRBV4-3
J: TRBJ2-5
DNA: TGCGCCAGCAGCCAGGGCAGGGTGCAAGAGACCCAGTACTTC
CDR3: CASSQGRVQETQYF

size: -
D: -
V: TRBV6-5
J: TRBJ2-5
DNA: TGTGCCAGCTCTCCCGGGACTTATGGAGAGACCCAGTACTTC
CDR3: CASSPGTYGETQYF

size: -
D: TRBD2
V: TRBV27
J: TRBJ2-7
DNA: TGTGCCAGCAGTTTATGGCGGGAGGGATCGGGCGAGCAGTACTTC
CDR3: CASSLWREGSGEQYF

size: -
D: -
V: TRBV5-1
J: TRBJ2-3
DNA: TGCGCCAGCAGCTGGAGGGAGGATGAGGATACGCAGTATTTT
CDR3: CASSWREDEDTQYF

size: -
D: -
V: TRBV30
J: TRBJ2-3
DNA: TGTGCCTGGACTCAGGGGCCCCCCGGAGATACGCAGTATTTT
CDR3: CAWTQGPPGDTQYF

size: -
D: -
V: TRBV6-1
J: TRBJ1-5
DNA: TGTGCCACCAGGGGCAGGGATCAGCCCCAGCATTTT
CDR3: CATRGRDQPQHF

size: -
D: -
V: TRBV27
J: TRBJ1-1
DNA: TGTGCCAGCAGGCTCATAGGGGGTCTCACTGAAGCTTTCTTT
CDR3: CASRLIGGLTEAFF

size: -
D: -
V: TRBV5-4
J: TRBJ1-2
DNA: TGTGCCAGCAGCTGGGATCCGGACAGCCCCTATGGCTACACCTTC
CDR3: CASSWDPDSPYGYTF

size: -
D: -
V: TRBV5-1
J: TRBJ2-1
DNA: TGCGCCAGCAGCTTGATTACTAGTCAGGGGAATGAGCAGTTCTTC
CDR3: CASSLITSQGNEQFF

size: -
D: TRBD1
V: TRBV19
J: TRBJ1-2
DNA: TGTGCCAGTGGACAGGGGAACTATGGCTACACCTTC
CDR3: CASGQGNYGYTF

size: -
D: TRBD2
V: TRBV2
J: TRBJ2-2
DNA: TGTGCCAGCAGTGGTAAAGCGGGGGCCCCCTCGGCCGGGGAGCTGTTTTTT
CDR3: CASSGKAGAPSAGELFF

size: -
D: TRBD2
V: TRBV9
J: TRBJ2-7
DNA: TGTGCCAGCAGCCCGCCGACTAGCGGGGGAACCAAGGGAGAGCAGTACTTC
CDR3: CASSPPTSGGTKGEQYF

size: -
D: -
V: TRBV5-8
J: TRBJ1-1
DNA: TGTGCCAGCAGCAAAAAGGCGTCAGGCTTTATGAACACTGAAGCTTTCTTT
CDR3: CASSKKASGFMNTEAFF

size: -
D: TRBD1
V: TRBV10-3
J: TRBJ1-5
DNA: TGTGCCATCAGGGGGGACAGTGGCAATCAGCCCCAGCATTTT
CDR3: CAIRGDSGNQPQHF

size: -
D: TRBD2
V: TRBV6-5
J: TRBJ2-7
DNA: TGTGCCAGCAGTTTTTTAGCGGGAGGGGAGCACGAGCAGTACTTC
CDR3: CASSFLAGGEHEQYF

size: -
D: -
V: TRBV10-3
J: TRBJ1-1
DNA: TGTGCCATCTCTTCGTTTGACAGCCCTGAAGCTTTCTTT
CDR3: CAISSFDSPEAFF

size: -
D: TRBD2
V: TRBV5-1
J: TRBJ2-3
DNA: TGCGCCAGCAGCTCGGGACTAGCGGAGAGAGATACGCAGTATTTT
CDR3: CASSSGLAERDTQYF

size: -
D: TRBD2
V: TRBV7-8
J: TRBJ2-3
DNA: TGTGCCAGCAGCTTAACAGGGGCTAGCGGGGTGACAGATACGCAGTATTTT
CDR3: CASSLTGASGVTDTQYF

size: -
D: -
V: TRBV7-9
J: TRBJ2-7
DNA: TGTGCCAGCAGCTTAGATGGAGGGGGCGTCTACGAGCAGTACTTC
CDR3: CASSLDGGGVYEQYF

size: -
D: -
V: TRBV10-3
J: TRBJ2-2
DNA: TGTGCCATCAGTCCAGGGGAAAGCACCGGGGAGCTGTTTTTT
CDR3: CAISPGESTGELFF

size: -
D: -
V: TRBV6-5
J: TRBJ2-2
DNA: TGTGCCAGCAGTTACGATCCGGGGACACCCACCGGGGAGCTGTTTTTT
CDR3: CASSYDPGTPTGELFF

size: -
D: TRBD1
V: TRBV29-1
J: TRBJ2-2
DNA: TGCAGCGTTGGGACAGGGGCTCACGGGGAGCTGTTTTTT
CDR3: CSVGTGAHGELFF

size: -
D: -
V: TRBV11-1
J: TRBJ2-1
DNA: TGTGCCAGCAGCTCGGGACCATATCCAGGGGATGAGCAGTTCTTC
CDR3: CASSSGPYPGDEQFF

size: -
D: TRBD2
V: TRBV4-2
J: TRBJ2-1
DNA: TGTGCCAGCAGCGTGACTAGCGGGACAACCTACAATGAGCAGTTCTTC
CDR3: CASSVTSGTTYNEQFF

size: -
D: TRBD1
V: TRBV13
J: TRBJ2-7
DNA: TGTGCCAGCAGCTCCAGGACAGGGAGGCGGTACGAGCAGTACTTC
CDR3: CASSSRTGRRYEQYF